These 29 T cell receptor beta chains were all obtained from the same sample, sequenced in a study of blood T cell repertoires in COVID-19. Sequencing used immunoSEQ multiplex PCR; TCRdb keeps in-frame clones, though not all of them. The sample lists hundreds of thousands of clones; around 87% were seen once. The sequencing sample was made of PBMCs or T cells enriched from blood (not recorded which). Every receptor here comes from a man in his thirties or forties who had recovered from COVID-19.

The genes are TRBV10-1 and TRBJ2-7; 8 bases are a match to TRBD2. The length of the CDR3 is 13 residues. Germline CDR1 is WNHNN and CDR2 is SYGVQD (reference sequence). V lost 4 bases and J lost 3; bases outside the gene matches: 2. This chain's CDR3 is CASSGTSRYEQYF. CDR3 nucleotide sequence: TGCGCCAGCAGTGGGACTAGCCGCTACGAGCAGTACTTC.

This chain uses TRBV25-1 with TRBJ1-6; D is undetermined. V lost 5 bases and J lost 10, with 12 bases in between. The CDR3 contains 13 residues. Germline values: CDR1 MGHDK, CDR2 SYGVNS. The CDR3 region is CASSRGLESPLHF. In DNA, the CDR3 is TGTGCCAGCAGTAGAGGGTTGGAATCACCCCTCCACTTT.

The CDR3 sequence is CASSKGGIYGYTF. The CDR3 DNA is TGTGCCAGTAGTAAGGGGGGGATCTATGGCTACACCTTC. V is TRBV28 and J is TRBJ1-2, with D perhaps matching TRBD1 (6 bases). Germline lookup yields CDR1 MDHEN and CDR2 SYDVKM. The CDR3 is 13 residues long. Trimming took off 9 bases at V and 4 bases at J, with 15 bases between the two ends.

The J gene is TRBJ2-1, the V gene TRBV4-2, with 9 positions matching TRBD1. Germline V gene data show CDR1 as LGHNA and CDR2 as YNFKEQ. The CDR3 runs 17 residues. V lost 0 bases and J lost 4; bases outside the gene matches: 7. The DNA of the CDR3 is TGTGCCAGCAGCCAAGAAACCGGGACAGGGTATTACAATGAGCAGTTCTTC. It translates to CASSQETGTGYYNEQFF.

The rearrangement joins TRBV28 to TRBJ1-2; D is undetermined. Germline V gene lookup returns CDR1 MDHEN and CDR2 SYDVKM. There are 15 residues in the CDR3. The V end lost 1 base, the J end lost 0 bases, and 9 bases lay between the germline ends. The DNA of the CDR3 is TGTGCCAGCAGTTTATTGGGCAGCTCTAACTATGGCTACACCTTC. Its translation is CASSLLGSSNYGYTF.

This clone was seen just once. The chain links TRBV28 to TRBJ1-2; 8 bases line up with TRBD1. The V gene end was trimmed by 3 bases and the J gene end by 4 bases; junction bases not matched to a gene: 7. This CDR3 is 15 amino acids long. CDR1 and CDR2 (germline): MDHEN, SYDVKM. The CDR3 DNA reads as TGTGCCAGCAGTTTGCCAGGGGGCGCGGGCTATGGCTACACCTTC. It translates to CASSLPGGAGYGYTF.

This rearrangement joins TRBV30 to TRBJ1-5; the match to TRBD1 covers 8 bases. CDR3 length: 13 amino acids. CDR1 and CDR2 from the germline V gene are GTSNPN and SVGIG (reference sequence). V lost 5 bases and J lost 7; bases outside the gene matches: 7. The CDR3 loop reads CAWDGQGSQPQHF. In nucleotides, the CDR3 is TGTGCCTGGGATGGACAGGGTAGCCAGCCCCAGCATTTT.

CDR3: CASSAPTGDSNQPQHF. The CDR3 DNA follows: TGCGCCAGCAGTGCACCGACAGGCGATAGCAATCAGCCCCAGCATTTT. V gene TRBV10-1 combines with J gene TRBJ1-5, with a weak D call TRBD1 (6 bases). The CDR3 is 16 amino acids. Trimming shortened V by 4 bases and J by 0 bases, and 13 bases separated the two germline ends. Per the germline V gene, CDR1 is WNHNN and CDR2 is SYGVQD (reference sequence).

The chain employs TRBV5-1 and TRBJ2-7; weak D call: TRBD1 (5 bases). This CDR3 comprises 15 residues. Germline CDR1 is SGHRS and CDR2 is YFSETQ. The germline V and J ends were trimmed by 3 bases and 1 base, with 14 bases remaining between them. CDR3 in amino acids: CASSYQDNPSYEQYF. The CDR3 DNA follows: TGCGCCAGCAGCTACCAGGACAACCCATCCTACGAGCAGTACTTC. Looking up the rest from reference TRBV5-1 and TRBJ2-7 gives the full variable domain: KAGVTQTPRYLIKTRGQQVTLSCSPISGHRSVSWYQQTPGQGLQFLFEYFSETQRNKGNFPGRFSGRQFSNSRSEMNVSTLELGDSALYLCASSYQDNPSYEQYFGPGTRLTVT.

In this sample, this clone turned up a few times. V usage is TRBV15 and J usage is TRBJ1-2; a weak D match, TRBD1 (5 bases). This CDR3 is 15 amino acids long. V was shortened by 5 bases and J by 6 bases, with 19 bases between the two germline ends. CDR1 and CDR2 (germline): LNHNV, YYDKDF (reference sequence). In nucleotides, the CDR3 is TGTGCCACCAGCCTTGATCAGGGTTCATGGAATGGCTACACCTTC. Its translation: CATSLDQGSWNGYTF.

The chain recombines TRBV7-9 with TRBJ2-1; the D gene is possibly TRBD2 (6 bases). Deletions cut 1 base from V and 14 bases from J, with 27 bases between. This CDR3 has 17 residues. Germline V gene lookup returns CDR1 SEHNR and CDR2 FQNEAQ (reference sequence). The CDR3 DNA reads TGTGCCAGCAGCTTAGGCGATCTGCCGGGACTGGAGGATTGGGAGTTCTTC. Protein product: CASSLGDLPGLEDWEFF.

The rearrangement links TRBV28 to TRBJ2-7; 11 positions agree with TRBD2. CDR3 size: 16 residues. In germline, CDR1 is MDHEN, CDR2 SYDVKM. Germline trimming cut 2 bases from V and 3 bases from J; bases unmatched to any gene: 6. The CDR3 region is CASSLKLAGVYYEQYF. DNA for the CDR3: TGTGCCAGCAGTTTAAAACTAGCGGGGGTATACTACGAGCAGTACTTC.

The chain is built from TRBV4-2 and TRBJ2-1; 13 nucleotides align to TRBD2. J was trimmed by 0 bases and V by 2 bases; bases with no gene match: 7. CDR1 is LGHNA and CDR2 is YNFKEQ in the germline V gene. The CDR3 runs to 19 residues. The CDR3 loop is CASSQPGLAGTSSYNEQFF. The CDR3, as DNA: TGTGCCAGCAGCCAACCGGGACTAGCGGGAACAAGCTCCTACAATGAGCAGTTCTTC.

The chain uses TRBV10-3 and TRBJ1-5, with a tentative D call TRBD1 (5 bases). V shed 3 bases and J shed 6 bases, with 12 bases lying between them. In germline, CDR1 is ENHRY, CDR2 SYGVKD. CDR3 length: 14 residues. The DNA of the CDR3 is TGTGCCATCAGTGACTCGGGGGTTAGTCAGCCCCAGCATTTT. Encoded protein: CAISDSGVSQPQHF.

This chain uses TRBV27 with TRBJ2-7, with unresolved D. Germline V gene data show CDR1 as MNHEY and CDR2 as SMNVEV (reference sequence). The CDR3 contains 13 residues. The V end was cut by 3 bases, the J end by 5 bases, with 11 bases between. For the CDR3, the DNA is TGTGCCAGCAGTTTCCGCAGGTCCCACGAGCAGTACTTC. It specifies CASSFRRSHEQYF.

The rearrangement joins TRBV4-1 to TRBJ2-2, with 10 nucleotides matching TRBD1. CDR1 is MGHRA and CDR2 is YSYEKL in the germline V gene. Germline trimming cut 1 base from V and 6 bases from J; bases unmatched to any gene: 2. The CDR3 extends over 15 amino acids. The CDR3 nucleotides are TGCGCCAGCAGCCAAGGGACAGGGGGATCCGGGGAGCTGTTTTTT. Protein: CASSQGTGGSGELFF.

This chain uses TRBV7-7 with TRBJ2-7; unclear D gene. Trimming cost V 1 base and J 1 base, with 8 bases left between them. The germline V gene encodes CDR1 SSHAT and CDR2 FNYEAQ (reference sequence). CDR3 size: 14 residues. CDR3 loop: CASSLEGRSYEQYF. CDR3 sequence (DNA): TGTGCCAGCAGCTTAGAAGGCAGGTCCTACGAGCAGTACTTC.

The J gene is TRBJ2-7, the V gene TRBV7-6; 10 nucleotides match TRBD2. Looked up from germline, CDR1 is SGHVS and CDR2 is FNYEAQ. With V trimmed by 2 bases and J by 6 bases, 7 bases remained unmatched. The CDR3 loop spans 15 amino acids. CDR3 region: CASSLMSGRASEQYF. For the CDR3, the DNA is TGTGCCAGCAGCTTAATGAGCGGGAGGGCCTCCGAGCAGTACTTC.

CDR3 region: CASSPQGSGSPLHF. CDR3 nucleotide sequence: TGCGCCAGCAGCCCCCAGGGGTCCGGTTCACCCCTCCACTTT. The chain employs TRBV5-1 and TRBJ1-6; possibly TRBD1 for D (6 bases). This CDR3 spans 14 amino acids. Trimming pared 4 bases from V and 9 bases from J, leaving 14 bases between. Germline V gene sequence: CDR1 SGHRS, CDR2 YFSETQ.

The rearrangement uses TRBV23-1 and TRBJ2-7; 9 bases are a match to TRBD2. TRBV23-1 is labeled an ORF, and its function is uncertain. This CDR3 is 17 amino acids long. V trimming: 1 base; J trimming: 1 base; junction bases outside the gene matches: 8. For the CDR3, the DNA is TGCGCCAGCAGTCAATGGCACCCTAGCGGGATATCCTACGAGCAGTACTTC. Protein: CASSQWHPSGISYEQYF.

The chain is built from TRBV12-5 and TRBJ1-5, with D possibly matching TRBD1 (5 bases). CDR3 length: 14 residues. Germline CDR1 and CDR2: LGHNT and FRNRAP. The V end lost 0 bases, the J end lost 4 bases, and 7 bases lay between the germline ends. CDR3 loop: CASGLVGPNQPQHF. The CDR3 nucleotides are TGTGCTAGTGGTTTGGTGGGGCCAAATCAGCCCCAGCATTTT.

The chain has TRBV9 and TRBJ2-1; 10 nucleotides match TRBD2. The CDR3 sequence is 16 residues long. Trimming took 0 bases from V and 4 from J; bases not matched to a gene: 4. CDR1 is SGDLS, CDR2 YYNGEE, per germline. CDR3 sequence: CASSVEASGRYNEQFF. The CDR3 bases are TGTGCCAGCAGCGTAGAGGCTAGCGGGAGATACAATGAGCAGTTCTTC. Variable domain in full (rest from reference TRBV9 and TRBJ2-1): DSGVTQTPKHLITATGQRVTLRCSPRSGDLSVYWYQQSLDQGLQFLIQYYNGEERAKGNILERFSAQQFPDLHSELNLSSLELGDSALYFCASSVEASGRYNEQFFGPGTRLTVL.

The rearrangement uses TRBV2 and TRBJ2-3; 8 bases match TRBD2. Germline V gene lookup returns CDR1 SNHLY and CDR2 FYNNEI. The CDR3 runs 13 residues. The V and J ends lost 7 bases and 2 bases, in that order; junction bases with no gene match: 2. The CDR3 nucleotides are TGTGCCAGCACGGGGGGGTACACAGATACGCAGTATTTT. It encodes CASTGGYTDTQYF.

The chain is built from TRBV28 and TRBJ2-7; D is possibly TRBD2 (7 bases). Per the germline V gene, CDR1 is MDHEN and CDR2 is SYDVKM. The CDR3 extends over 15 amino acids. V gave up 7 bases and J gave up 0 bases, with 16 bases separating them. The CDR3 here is CASNLGGLPSYEQYF. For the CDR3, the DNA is TGTGCCAGCAACCTAGGGGGACTACCCTCCTACGAGCAGTACTTC.

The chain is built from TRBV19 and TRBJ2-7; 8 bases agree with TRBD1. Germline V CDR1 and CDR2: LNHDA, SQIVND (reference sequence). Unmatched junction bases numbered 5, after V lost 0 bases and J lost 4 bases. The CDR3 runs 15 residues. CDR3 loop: CASSIEGRGPYEQYF. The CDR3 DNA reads TGTGCCAGTAGTATAGAGGGCAGGGGGCCTTACGAGCAGTACTTC.

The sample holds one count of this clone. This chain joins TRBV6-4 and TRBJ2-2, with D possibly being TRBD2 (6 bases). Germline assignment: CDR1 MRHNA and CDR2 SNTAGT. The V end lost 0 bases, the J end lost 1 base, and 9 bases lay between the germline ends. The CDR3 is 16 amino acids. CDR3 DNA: TGTGCCAGCAGTGACTCGTGGCGGGAGAACACCGGGGAGCTGTTTTTT. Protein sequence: CASSDSWRENTGELFF.

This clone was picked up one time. As DNA, the CDR3 is TGTGCCCTCATGACAGAGCCCTACGAGCAGTACTTC. Translating it yields CALMTEPYEQYF. V usage is TRBV30 and J usage is TRBJ2-7; perhaps TRBD1 as D (5 bases). Trimming removed 8 bases from V and 2 bases from J, with 13 bases in between. This CDR3 region has 12 residues. Germline assignment: CDR1 GTSNPN and CDR2 SVGIG (reference sequence).

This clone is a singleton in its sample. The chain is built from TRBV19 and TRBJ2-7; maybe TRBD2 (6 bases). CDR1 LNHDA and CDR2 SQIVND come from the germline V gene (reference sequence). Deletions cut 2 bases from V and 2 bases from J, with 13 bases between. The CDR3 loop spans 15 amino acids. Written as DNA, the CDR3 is TGTGCCAGTAGTATAAGTCTAGCGTTAACCTACGAGCAGTACTTC. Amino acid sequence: CASSISLALTYEQYF.

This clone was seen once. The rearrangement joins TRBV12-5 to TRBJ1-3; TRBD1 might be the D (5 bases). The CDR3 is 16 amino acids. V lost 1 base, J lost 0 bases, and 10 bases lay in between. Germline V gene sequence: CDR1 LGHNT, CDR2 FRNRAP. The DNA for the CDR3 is TGTGCTAGTGGTTTGGGAAGACAGAGCTCTGGAAACACCATATATTTT. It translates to CASGLGRQSSGNTIYF.